The sequence of this T cell receptor beta chain was determined in a study of blood T cell repertoires in COVID-19. Study as a whole: Collection of acute and convalescent COVID-19 samples took place in the United States, Italy and Spain. PBMCs, B-cell-depleted T cells, or T cells provided the cDNA or gDNA that made up the material.

Clones were sequenced by immunoSEQ multiplex PCR, and TCRdb holds only the in-frame ones, with some missing. The table includes 210,000 or so clones, 80% detected once. CDR3 size: 18 residues. V was clipped by 7 bases and J by 0 bases; unmatched bases: 10. Per germline, CDR1 SGHRS and CDR2 YFSETQ. Participants had their cohort set by participant-reported clinical history. The clonotype comes from a young man with acute COVID-19. The source material was PBMCs or T cells enriched from blood (not recorded which). The V call is TRBV5-1, the J call TRBJ2-1; TRBD2 matches at 13 bases. The CDR3 sequence is CASVSGTSGISSYNEQFF. The CDR3 DNA reads TGCGCCAGCGTCTCCGGGACTAGCGGGATAAGCTCCTACAATGAGCAGTTCTTC.